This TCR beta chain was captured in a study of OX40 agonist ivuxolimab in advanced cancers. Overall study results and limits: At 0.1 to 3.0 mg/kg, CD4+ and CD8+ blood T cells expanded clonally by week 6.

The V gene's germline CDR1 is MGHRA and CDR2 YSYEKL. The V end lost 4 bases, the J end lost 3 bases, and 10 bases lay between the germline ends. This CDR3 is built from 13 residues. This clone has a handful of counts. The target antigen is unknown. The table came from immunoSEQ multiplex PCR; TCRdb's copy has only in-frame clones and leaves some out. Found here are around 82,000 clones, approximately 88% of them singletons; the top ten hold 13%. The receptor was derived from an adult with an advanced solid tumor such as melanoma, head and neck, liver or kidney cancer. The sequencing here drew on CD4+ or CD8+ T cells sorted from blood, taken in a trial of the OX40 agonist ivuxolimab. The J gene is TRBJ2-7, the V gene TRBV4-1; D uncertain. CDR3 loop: CASSPVGGYEQYF. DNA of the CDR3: TGCGCCAGCAGCCCAGTAGGCGGCTACGAGCAGTACTTC.